These 15 T cell receptor beta chains were all obtained from the same sample, sequenced in a study of blood T cell repertoires in COVID-19. Clones were sequenced by immunoSEQ multiplex PCR, and TCRdb holds only the in-frame ones, with some missing. The sample has about 170,000 clones, 80% to 95% seen once. Sequencing was carried out using peripheral blood. The receptors derive from a woman aged 50 to 65 with acute or convalescent COVID-19.

This chain uses TRBV7-3 with TRBJ2-2; D not resolved. There are 13 residues in the CDR3. Trimming removed 2 bases from V and 3 bases from J, with 4 bases in between. The germline V gene has CDR1 SGHTA and CDR2 FQGTGA. CDR3 protein: CASSLSHTGELFF. The CDR3 DNA is TGTGCCAGCAGCTTATCTCACACCGGGGAGCTGTTTTTT.

This chain links TRBV5-1 with TRBJ2-3; TRBD1 might be the D (5 bases). Per germline, CDR1 SGHRS and CDR2 YFSETQ. CDR3 length: 18 residues. V was trimmed by 4 bases and J by 2 bases, leaving 23 bases between them. CDR3 protein: CASSTLPLGAEFTDTQYF. The CDR3 nucleotides read TGCGCCAGCAGCACCCTACCCTTAGGGGCGGAATTCACAGATACGCAGTATTTT.

The V and J genes are TRBV30 and TRBJ2-7, with D perhaps matching TRBD1 (6 bases). The CDR3 is made up of 13 amino acids. Trimming shortened V by 3 bases and J by 1 base, and 10 bases separated the two germline ends. In germline, CDR1 is GTSNPN, CDR2 SVGIG (reference sequence). In nucleotides, the CDR3 is TGTGCCTGGAGCCAGGGGTTTTCCTACGAGCAGTACTTC. Translation gives CAWSQGFSYEQYF.

This chain uses TRBV4-3 with TRBJ1-2; D unclear. V was cut by 0 bases and J by 3 bases, with 11 bases left in between. Germline CDR1 reads LGHNA; CDR2 reads YSLEER. CDR3 length equals 15 residues. The CDR3 sequence: CASSQDRRGYYGYTF. The CDR3 DNA follows: TGCGCCAGCAGCCAAGATCGACGGGGTTACTATGGCTACACCTTC.

The gene calls are TRBV23-1 and TRBJ2-5; D perhaps matches TRBD2 (6 bases). TRBV23-1 is an ORF for which the function is uncertain. V shed 1 base and J shed 7 bases, with 19 bases lying between them. CDR3 length: 16 amino acids. CDR3 nucleotides: TGCGCCAGCAGTCAATTAGGCGGGGCCTCTGTTGCGACCCAGTACTTC. Its translation is CASSQLGGASVATQYF.

The chain combines TRBV6-5 with TRBJ1-5, with a possible D match to TRBD1 (5 bases). Trimming pared 5 bases from V and 4 bases from J, leaving 15 bases between. Germline CDR1 reads MNHEY; CDR2 reads SVGAGI. This CDR3 is 15 amino acids long. The DNA of the CDR3 is TGTGCCAGCAGTCCCGCGGGGCGCGGGAATCAGCCCCAGCATTTT. It codes for CASSPAGRGNQPQHF.

Written as DNA, the CDR3 is TGTGCCAGCAGCTTCCGGGACAGTAATTCACCCCTCCACTTT. It is translated as CASSFRDSNSPLHF. This rearrangement joins TRBV7-2 to TRBJ1-6; 7 bases map to TRBD1. Germline loops: CDR1 SGHTA, CDR2 FQGNSA. The V segment lost 3 bases and the J segment 6 bases; nucleotides outside the gene matches: 2. This CDR3 has 14 amino acids.

The V call is TRBV21-1, the J call TRBJ2-7; TRBD1, as called in the table, went unchecked against the DNA. TRBV21-1 is marked as a pseudogene. This CDR3 comprises 15 residues. The CDR3 DNA follows: TGTGCCAGCAGCATCATGGTCTTCAGGACCTACGAGCAGTACTTC. Protein sequence: CASSIMVFRTYEQYF.

This clone was picked up one time. The chain couples TRBV7-2 to TRBJ2-3; D might be TRBD1 (5 bases). From germline, CDR1 is SGHTA and CDR2 FQGNSA. The length of the CDR3 is 15 residues. The V and J ends lost 6 bases and 0 bases respectively, with 13 bases between them. CDR3 sequence reads: CASSSQQESTDTQYF. The CDR3 bases are TGTGCCAGCAGTTCACAACAGGAGAGCACAGATACGCAGTATTTT.

This clone showed up just a few times. CDR3 amino acids: CASSLEVGADYEQYF. The DNA of the CDR3 is TGTGCCAGCAGCTTGGAAGTAGGGGCGGACTACGAGCAGTACTTC. The gene calls are TRBV5-4 and TRBJ2-7, with TRBD1 as a possible D gene (5 bases). The V end lost 0 bases, the J end lost 3 bases, and 13 bases lay between the germline ends. CDR1 SGHNT and CDR2 YYREEE come from the germline V gene (reference sequence). This CDR3 has 15 amino acids.

The genes are TRBV9 and TRBJ2-6, with a weak D call TRBD1 (5 bases). The V and J ends lost 2 bases and 0 bases respectively, with 9 bases between them. The CDR3 runs to 16 residues. The germline V gene has CDR1 SGDLS and CDR2 YYNGEE. This CDR3 reads CASSVDSNSGANVLTF. The DNA for the CDR3 is TGTGCCAGCAGCGTCGACAGTAACTCTGGGGCCAACGTCCTGACTTTC.

V usage is TRBV10-3 and J usage is TRBJ1-2, with D maybe TRBD1 (6 bases). The V gene's germline CDR1 is ENHRY and CDR2 SYGVKD. V was cut by 6 bases and J by 6 bases, with 17 bases left in between. The length of the CDR3 is 14 residues. The DNA of the CDR3 is TGTGCCATCAGCGATATACAGGGTGGCGATGGCTACACCTTC. Translation gives CAISDIQGGDGYTF.

DNA for the CDR3: TGTGCCAGCACCCTCGGGAATGAAAAACTGTTTTTT. The encoded protein is CASTLGNEKLFF. The chain uses TRBV12-3 or TRBV12-4 and TRBJ1-4, with D unclear. This CDR3 has 12 amino acids. V lost 7 bases, J lost 5 bases, and 8 bases lay in between.

This rearrangement joins TRBV28 to TRBJ1-2, with TRBD1 matching 11 bases. Germline CDR1 reads MDHEN; CDR2 reads SYDVKM. The CDR3 runs 15 residues. V dropped 6 bases and J dropped 3; count of bases not matched to a gene: 6. The CDR3 DNA reads as TGTGCCAGCAGGGGTTGGACAGGGGGCGACTATGGCTACACCTTC. Protein: CASRGWTGGDYGYTF.

The gene calls are TRBV10-3 and TRBJ1-2, with D possibly matching TRBD1 (6 bases). The CDR3 extends over 14 amino acids. Germline V gives CDR1 ENHRY, CDR2 SYGVKD. The V end lost 10 bases, the J end lost 5 bases, and 20 bases lay between the germline ends. The CDR3 region is CANSRDKRSYGYTF. The CDR3 region has the DNA TGTGCCAACAGCCGGGACAAGAGAAGTTATGGCTACACCTTC.